This TCR beta chain was retrieved from a study of cytomegalovirus exposure and HLA in healthy donors. CDR3 length equals 15 residues. CDR1 and CDR2 from the germline V gene are LGHNA and YSLEER. The V end was cut by 1 base, the J end by 2 bases, with 11 bases between. Produced via immunoSEQ multiplex PCR; TCRdb's table is partial and in-frame only. The repertoire holds roughly 98,000 clones, with roughly 90% as singletons. The chain has TRBV4-3 and TRBJ1-2, with D hard to call. Sample: PBMCs. The receptor was isolated from a man aged 18 to 29 in good health and CMV-seropositive. The CDR3 nucleotides read TGCGCCAGCAGCCAAGGATTCCGGGGAAACTATGGCTACACCTTC. Translated: CASSQGFRGNYGYTF.